Presented here are 23 T cell receptor beta chains from one specimen sequenced in a study of T-cell reconstitution after alpha-beta-depleted transplantation in children (dated by TCRdb to the mid-2010s). The treatment or condition label, read with the paper, signifies: allogeneic hematopoietic cell transplantation with graft depleted of TCRalphabeta T cells and CD19 B cells. The library was prepared using PCR. TCRdb shows the sequencer as Illumina HiSeq 2500. To normalize quantification of the TCRbeta repertoire, the TCR libraries were built with molecular barcoding that relied on unique molecular identifiers. The public reads were quality trimmed at Q25 with fastp and then assembled into clones with MiXCR by TCRdb, keeping productive beta chains. Rows matching on CDR3 protein sequence are summarized as one entry with the most common DNA and genes. The sample table lists about 980,000 distinct CDR3 sequences, 25% to 30% of them with a count of one. 25% to 35% of the sample is in the top ten clones.

The source material was PBMCs, mostly from graft donor cells, sampled 360 days after TCRalphabeta/CD19-depleted stem cell transplant. These receptors all stem from a boy under two years old who had a stem cell transplant for SCID, so the T cells may come from the graft donor.

This clonotype appeared a few times. The V and J genes are TRBV7-2 and TRBJ2-2; 9 nucleotides align to TRBD2. Germline CDR1 reads SGHTA; CDR2 reads FQGNSA. The CDR3 covers 17 residues. V trimming: 0 bases; J trimming: 4 bases; junction bases outside the gene matches: 6. CDR3 in DNA: TGTGCCAGCAGCTTAGCGGGCGGGGGGGTGATCACCGGGGAGCTGTTTTTT. Translation: CASSLAGGGVITGELFF. Full variable domain (missing parts from reference TRBV7-2 and TRBJ2-2): GAGVSQSPSNKVTEKGKDVELRCDPISGHTALYWYRQSLGQGLEFLIYFQGNSAPDKSGLPSDRFSAERTGGSVSTLTIQRTQQEDSAVYLCASSLAGGGVITGELFFGEGSRLTVL.

The chain carries TRBV5-1 and TRBJ1-5; D gene ambiguous. The length of the CDR3 is 15 residues. Germline values: CDR1 SGHRS, CDR2 YFSETQ. Trimming stripped 1 base from V and 3 bases from J, with 11 bases between. CDR3 loop: CASSLFPDSNQPQHF. For the CDR3, the DNA is TGCGCCAGCAGCTTGTTCCCGGACTCCAATCAGCCCCAGCATTTT.

The chain uses TRBV2 and TRBJ2-5; D is unresolved. This CDR3 comprises 12 residues. Germline V gives CDR1 SNHLY, CDR2 FYNNEI. V was trimmed by 6 bases and J by 5 bases, leaving 10 bases between them. CDR3 sequence: CASRRRLETQYF. In DNA form, the CDR3 reads TGTGCCAGCAGAAGGCGGTTGGAGACCCAGTACTTC.

This clonotype was seen more than once but under ten times. The chain joins TRBV12-3 or TRBV12-4 to TRBJ2-1, with D perhaps TRBD2 (6 bases). CDR3 size: 14 residues. V shed 7 bases and J shed 4 bases, with 14 bases lying between them. This CDR3 is CASTPFGTYNEQFF. As DNA, the CDR3 is TGTGCCAGCACTCCCTTCGGGACTTACAATGAGCAGTTCTTC.

The chain is built from TRBV5-1 and TRBJ1-1; D gene unclear. In germline, CDR1 is SGHRS, CDR2 YFSETQ. The CDR3 is 14 amino acids. Between the trimmed V and J ends, which lost 1 base and 7 bases, there was a span of 14 bases. The DNA for the CDR3 is TGCGCCAGCAGCTTGCCAGCCGTTGGGAGTGAAGCTTTCTTT. This gives the protein CASSLPAVGSEAFF.

The chain carries TRBV5-6 and TRBJ2-3; 7 bases map to TRBD2. The CDR3 runs 15 residues. V trimming: 0 bases; J trimming: 4 bases; junction bases outside the gene matches: 5. From germline, CDR1 is SGHDT and CDR2 YYEEEE. The CDR3 loop reads CASSLARERADTQYF. The CDR3 DNA reads TGTGCCAGCAGCTTGGCGCGGGAGCGGGCAGATACGCAGTATTTT.

This clonotype has just a few counts. The rearrangement joins TRBV4-1 to TRBJ1-2, with no clear D. The V and J ends lost 0 bases and 5 bases respectively, with 4 bases between them. This CDR3 has 12 amino acids. The germline CDR1 and CDR2 sequences are MGHRA and YSYEKL. The CDR3 nucleotides are TGCGCCAGCAGCCAAGAGGAGTATGGCTACACCTTC. It yields the protein CASSQEEYGYTF.

J is TRBJ1-5 and V is TRBV20-1; D call uncertain. CDR1 DFQATT and CDR2 SNEGSKA come from the germline V gene (reference sequence). The V end lost 4 bases, the J end lost 7 bases, and 17 bases lay between the germline ends. The CDR3 spans 14 residues. The CDR3 reads CSANREGAGQPQHF. In DNA, the CDR3 is TGCAGTGCTAACCGGGAGGGCGCGGGACAGCCCCAGCATTTT.

The rearrangement uses TRBV20-1 and TRBJ1-1; D perhaps matches TRBD1 (6 bases). The CDR3 consists of 13 residues. Germline CDR1 DFQATT, CDR2 SNEGSKA (reference sequence). This chain's CDR3 is CRPGTLTNTEAFF. The CDR3 DNA reads as TGCAGACCCGGGACACTAACGAACACTGAAGCTTTCTTT.

V usage is TRBV28 and J usage is TRBJ2-5; D ambiguous. The CDR3 contains 14 residues. The V and J ends lost 6 bases and 8 bases respectively, with 19 bases between them. Germline CDR1 reads MDHEN; CDR2 reads SYDVKM. CDR3 coding DNA: TGTGCCAGCAGGCCCATTGAGGCCCTCAAAACCCAGTACTTC. Its protein is CASRPIEALKTQYF. The complete variable domain, with remaining parts taken from reference TRBV28 and TRBJ2-5, reads DVKVTQSSRYLVKRTGEKVFLECVQDMDHENMFWYRQDPGLGLRLIYFSYDVKMKEKGDIPEGYSVSREKKERFSLILESASTNQTSMYLCASRPIEALKTQYFGPGTRLLVL.

This clonotype has only a few counts. The V and J genes are TRBV12-3 or TRBV12-4 and TRBJ1-5; TRBD1 might be the D (5 bases). This CDR3 spans 15 amino acids. Trimming removed 2 bases from V and 2 bases from J, with 10 bases in between. In DNA, the CDR3 is TGTGCCAGCAGTTTACGGGGGAACGGCAATCAGCCCCAGCATTTT. It yields the protein CASSLRGNGNQPQHF.

This rearrangement joins TRBV4-1 to TRBJ2-5; 8 positions match TRBD1. The junction had 11 bases not matched to a gene; V was cut back by 3 bases and J by 5 bases. This CDR3 region has 16 residues. Germline V gene data show CDR1 as MGHRA and CDR2 as YSYEKL. CDR3 DNA: TGCGCCAGCAGCCATCTACCCGGACAGGGCCGGGAGACCCAGTACTTC. Translation gives CASSHLPGQGRETQYF.

This clonotype was observed a few times. V usage is TRBV20-1 and J usage is TRBJ1-4, with 9 bases matching TRBD1. There are 14 residues in the CDR3. Germline CDR1 is DFQATT and CDR2 is SNEGSKA (reference sequence). The V segment lost 2 bases and the J segment 7 bases; nucleotides outside the gene matches: 5. The DNA for the CDR3 is TGCAGTGCTAGAAAGGGACAGGGCGCTGAAAAACTGTTTTTT. This translates into CSARKGQGAEKLFF.

For this clonotype: The conserved closing phenylalanine or tryptophan is absent in this CDR3, likely reflecting a read error. The chain recombines TRBV7-2 with TRBJ2-1, with 10 bases matching TRBD2. Trimming took 7 bases from V and 3 from J; bases not matched to a gene: 6. The CDR3 sequence is 15 residues long. Germline V gives CDR1 SGHTA, CDR2 FQGNSA. In DNA form, the CDR3 reads TGTGCCAGCAATAGCGGGGGGCAATTCTACAATGAGCAGTTCTGC. Protein sequence: CASNSGGQFYNEQFC.

The chain uses TRBV10-2 and TRBJ2-5, with 9 positions matching TRBD2. V was clipped by 8 bases and J by 2 bases; unmatched bases: 0. This CDR3 is 12 amino acids long. Germline V CDR1 and CDR2: WSHSY, SAAADI. CDR3 in DNA: TGCGCCAGCGCGGGAGGGCAAGAGACCCAGTACTTC. Amino acid sequence: CASAGGQETQYF.

This clonotype was picked up a small number of times. The chain recombines TRBV5-1 with TRBJ2-5, with D possibly called TRBD1 or TRBD2 (7 bases each). Trimming shortened V by 3 bases and J by 6 bases, and 18 bases separated the two germline ends. The CDR3 is 15 amino acids. The germline V gene has CDR1 SGHRS and CDR2 YFSETQ. The CDR3 region is CASSSNRGGPKTQYF. CDR3 DNA sequence: TGCGCCAGCAGCTCAAACAGGGGAGGGCCTAAGACCCAGTACTTC.

This rearrangement joins TRBV20-1 to TRBJ1-2, with 10 positions matching TRBD1. J lost 8 bases, V lost 7 bases, and 10 bases had no gene match. In germline, CDR1 is DFQATT, CDR2 SNEGSKA (reference sequence). This CDR3 contains 13 residues. CDR3 sequence: CSGGDRGVVGYTF. CDR3 DNA: TGCAGTGGTGGGGACAGGGGTGTAGTGGGCTACACCTTC.

The V call is TRBV20-1, the J call TRBJ2-2; D ambiguous. Germline assignment: CDR1 DFQATT and CDR2 SNEGSKA (reference sequence). The CDR3 is 13 residues long. V lost 3 bases and J 4 bases, leaving 9 bases between the germline ends. For the CDR3, the DNA is TGCAGTGCTAGTTCCCAAATCACCGGGGAGCTGTTTTTT. Translating it yields CSASSQITGELFF.

The rearrangement links TRBV3-1 to TRBJ1-5, with D unclear. CDR3 size: 13 residues. Trimming shortened V by 4 bases and J by 11 bases, and 15 bases separated the two germline ends. Germline values: CDR1 LGHDT, CDR2 YNNKEL (reference sequence). DNA of the CDR3: TGTGCCAGCAGCCCCGAACCGGAGATGGCCCAGCATTTT. Its translation is CASSPEPEMAQHF. The entire variable domain, with the rest obtained from reference TRBV3-1 and TRBJ1-5, is as follows: DTAVSQTPKYLVTQMGNDKSIKCEQNLGHDTMYWYKQDSKKFLKIMFSYNNKELIINETVPNRFSPKSPDKAHLNLHINSLELGDSAVYFCASSPEPEMAQHFGDGTRLSIL.

The DNA for the CDR3 is TGTGCCAGCAGCCCCCGAGGCCTAGCAGCGGATACGCAGTATTTT. Its protein product is CASSPRGLAADTQYF. V is TRBV5-6 and J is TRBJ2-3, with a tentative D call TRBD2 (5 bases). The germline CDR1 and CDR2 sequences are SGHDT and YYEEEE. The CDR3 is made up of 15 amino acids. The germline V and J ends were trimmed by 4 bases and 6 bases, with 18 bases remaining between them.

The V call is TRBV20-1, the J call TRBJ2-1, with D perhaps TRBD1 (5 bases). There are 18 residues in the CDR3. The germline gives CDR1 DFQATT, CDR2 SNEGSKA (reference sequence). The germline V and J ends were trimmed by 0 bases and 9 bases, with 27 bases remaining between them. The CDR3 bases are TGCAGTGCTAGAGATAGGATTTTCGGGCAGGGCCGTATGGGTGAGCAGTTCTTC. This codes for CSARDRIFGQGRMGEQFF.

This chain joins TRBV12-3 or TRBV12-4 and TRBJ1-1; the match to TRBD1 covers 7 bases. The CDR3 contains 13 residues. The J segment lost 5 bases and the V segment lost 7 bases, leaving 7 bases of the junction unmatched. DNA of the CDR3: TGTGCCAGCAAATCGAGGGGGCCTACTGAAGCTTTCTTT. Translation: CASKSRGPTEAFF.

The genes are TRBV20-1 and TRBJ2-1; the D is unclear. The CDR3 runs 15 residues. CDR1 is DFQATT, CDR2 SNEGSKA, per germline (reference sequence). Trimming took 6 bases from V and 0 from J, leaving 15 bases between them. As DNA, the CDR3 is TGCAGTGCCCGAAGTTGGTGGGGCTCCTACAATGAGCAGTTCTTC. This gives the protein CSARSWWGSYNEQFF.